These T cell receptor beta chains were read from a single sample in a study of glioma-infiltrating T cells. One entry per CDR3 protein results from TCRdb running MiXCR on the multiplex PCR reads. Of about 130,000 distinct CDR3 sequences listed, around 25% are singletons. The specimen was glioma tissue, nonneoplastic brain tissue, or PBMCs (not recorded which). These receptors were collected from a human donor with low-grade glioma or glioblastoma, undergoing nonglioma brain surgery, or in good health (not recorded which). The CDR3 runs from the conserved cysteine through the conserved F or W. The D gene is left open where the match is weak. Expanded clones are given a class, and other clones once, few, many or no size at all.

V gene	clone size	J gene	D gene	CDR3 DNA	CDR3 protein
TRBV5-1	.	TRBJ2-2	.	TGCGCCAGCAGCTTGGACGGGTCCGGGGAGCTGTTTTTT	CASSLDGSGELFF
TRBV6-6	many	TRBJ2-5	.	TGTGCCAGCAGTTACTCGGGCGGGGGCCCCATGGGGACCCAGTACTTC	CASSYSGGGPMGTQYF
TRBV14	.	TRBJ2-1	.	TGTGCCAGCAGCTCCGGGGCCACTAGGCAGTTCTTC	CASSSGATRQFF
TRBV6-1	many	TRBJ2-5	.	TGTGCCAGCAGTCGACTTAAACAAGAGACCCAGTACTTC	CASSRLKQETQYF
TRBV27	many	TRBJ2-3	.	TGTGCCAGCAGTAGATACAGTAACTTTGCCACAGATACGCAGTATTTT	CASSRYSNFATDTQYF
TRBV28	many	TRBJ1-2	TRBD1	TGTGCCAGCATTCTAGGGACAGGGGGAGGCTACACCTTC	CASILGTGGGYTF
TRBV2	many	TRBJ1-5	TRBD1	TGTGCCAGCAGTGACTCGACAGGGAATCAGCCCCAGCATTTT	CASSDSTGNQPQHF
TRBV5-6	few	TRBJ1-1	TRBD1	TGTGCCAGCAGCCCCACGACAGGGGATAGTGAAGCTTTCTTT	CASSPTTGDSEAFF
TRBV28	.	TRBJ1-6	.	TGTGCCAGCAGTTTATGGGCAGTTTCTAATTCACCCCTCCACTTT	CASSLWAVSNSPLHF
TRBV10-3	.	TRBJ1-3	.	TGTGCCTCAGGGGAGGACACCATATATTTT	CASGEDTIYF
TRBV27	.	TRBJ1-1	.	TGCGCCAGCCGACCGTCACGTCAAGTCAGGGACACTGAAGCTTTCTTT	CASRPSRQVRDTEAFF
TRBV28	many	TRBJ1-5	.	TGTGCCAGCAGTCCCACGAAATACAATCAGCCCCAGCATTTT	CASSPTKYNQPQHF
TRBV20-1	once	TRBJ1-1	TRBD1	TGCAGTGATGCTGGGACAGCGAACACTGAAGCTTCCTTT	CSDAGTANTEASF
TRBV24-1	many	TRBJ2-3	.	TGTGCCACCAGTGATTTGTTGGTTGGTCCGCAGTATTTT	CATSDLLVGPQYF
TRBV29-1	few	TRBJ1-2	TRBD1	TGCAGCGTGGGACAGGGGGCGAAATATGGCTACACCTTC	CSVGQGAKYGYTF
TRBV28	.	TRBJ2-5	TRBD2	TGTGCCAGCAGCTCCCTAGGGACTAGTAGTCAAGAGACCCAGTACTTC	CASSSLGTSSQETQYF
TRBV6-1	.	TRBJ1-5	.	TGTGCAAGCAGGCCCATTATGAGGGCGTCGCAGCCCCAGCATTTT	CASRPIMRASQPQHF
TRBV27	few	TRBJ1-4	.	TGTGCCAGCAGTCCAAGACAACTGGGAGTGGAAAAACTGTTTTTT	CASSPRQLGVEKLFF
TRBV6-1	few	TRBJ2-3	.	TGTGCCAGCAATAGCGGCAGCACAGATACGCAGTATTTT	CASNSGSTDTQYF
TRBV20-1	.	TRBJ1-2	TRBD1	TGCAGTGCTAGAGGGACAGGGAGCTATGGCTACGCCTTC	CSARGTGSYGYAF
TRBV19	few	TRBJ2-5	.	TGTGCCAGTAGTTTGGGGGGCTACGAGACCCAGTACTTC	CASSLGGYETQYF
TRBV20-1	many	TRBJ2-1	.	TGCAGTGCTAGGGGAGGTAGGCAGTTCCCCGACGGGGAGCAGTTCTTC	CSARGGRQFPDGEQFF
TRBV29-1	.	TRBJ2-5	.	TGCAGAGTTGACGTACAGCAAGAGACCCAGTACTTC	CRVDVQQETQYF
TRBV19	.	TRBJ2-2	TRBD2	TGTGCCAGTATTAGCGGGGCCCTGGGGACCGGGGAGCTGTTTTTT	CASISGALGTGELFF
TRBV7-7	few	TRBJ1-2	.	TGTGCTAGCAGCTTAAAGGCCCTTGGCTACACCTTC	CASSLKALGYTF
TRBV12-3/TRBV12-4	.	TRBJ2-1	.	TGTGCCAGCAGTTTCAACAACAATGAGCAGTTCTTC	CASSFNNNEQFF
TRBV12-3/TRBV12-4	few	TRBJ1-5	.	TGTGCCAGCAGTTTAGAAATGACCACCGATCACCGCCAGCATTTT	CASSLEMTTDHRQHF
TRBV12-3/TRBV12-4	.	TRBJ1-6	.	TGTGCCAGCAGATTCGGGACGGATTATAATTCACCCCTCCACTTT	CASRFGTDYNSPLHF
TRBV24-1	.	TRBJ1-1	.	TGTGCCACCAGTGATTTGCTGGGTCTAGCTTTCTTT	CATSDLLGLAFF
TRBV2	few	TRBJ1-2	.	TGTGCCAGCAGTGAAGTCGGCTACACCTTC	CASSEVGYTF
TRBV9	.	TRBJ2-3	.	TGTGCCAGCAGCGTAGTCGAGGGAAGTGGCACAGATACGCAGTATTTT	CASSVVEGSGTDTQYF
TRBV6-6	.	TRBJ2-1	TRBD2	TGTGCCAGCAGTTACTCGGCACTAGCGGGGATTAACAATGAGCAGTTCTTC	CASSYSALAGINNEQFF
TRBV5-1	few	TRBJ2-2	.	TGCGCCAGCTTAAATTTGGGCACCGGGGAGCTGTTTTTT	CASLNLGTGELFF
TRBV6-4	many	TRBJ2-3	.	TGTGCCAGCAGTGCCGGACCGAGCACAGATACGCAGTATTTT	CASSAGPSTDTQYF
TRBV4-2	.	TRBJ2-1	.	TGTGCCAGCAGCTTACCCGAAGGGACGAATTTGAACGATGAGCAGTTCTTC	CASSLPEGTNLNDEQFF
TRBV28	few	TRBJ1-1	TRBD1	TGTGCCAGCAGACCTCCCGGACAGGGGCTTTCTTCGGTCGCTTTCTTT	CASRPPGQGLSSVAFF
TRBV4-1	.	TRBJ1-5	.	TGCGCCAGCAGCCAAGCGACCGGTCGGAGCAATCAGCCCCAGCATTTT	CASSQATGRSNQPQHF
TRBV27	many	TRBJ1-1	TRBD1	TGTGCCAGCAGTCCGCGGGACAGGCAGAACACTGAAGCTTTCTTT	CASSPRDRQNTEAFF
TRBV14	many	TRBJ1-2	.	TGTGCCAGCAGCCCCCCGGCTGTCCTCGGCTACACCTTC	CASSPPAVLGYTF
TRBV3-1	.	TRBJ1-1	.	TGTGCCAGCAGCCTCCAAGGGACGGCAAGAACTGAAGCTTTCTTT	CASSLQGTARTEAFF
TRBV12-3/TRBV12-4	once	TRBJ2-3	TRBD2	TGTGCCAGCAGTTTCGGGGGGAGCACAGATACGCAGTATTTT	CASSFGGSTDTQYF
TRBV4-1	.	TRBJ1-3	TRBD1	TGCGCCAGCAGCCTCCTCGGGACAGCAGGAAACACCATATATTTT	CASSLLGTAGNTIYF